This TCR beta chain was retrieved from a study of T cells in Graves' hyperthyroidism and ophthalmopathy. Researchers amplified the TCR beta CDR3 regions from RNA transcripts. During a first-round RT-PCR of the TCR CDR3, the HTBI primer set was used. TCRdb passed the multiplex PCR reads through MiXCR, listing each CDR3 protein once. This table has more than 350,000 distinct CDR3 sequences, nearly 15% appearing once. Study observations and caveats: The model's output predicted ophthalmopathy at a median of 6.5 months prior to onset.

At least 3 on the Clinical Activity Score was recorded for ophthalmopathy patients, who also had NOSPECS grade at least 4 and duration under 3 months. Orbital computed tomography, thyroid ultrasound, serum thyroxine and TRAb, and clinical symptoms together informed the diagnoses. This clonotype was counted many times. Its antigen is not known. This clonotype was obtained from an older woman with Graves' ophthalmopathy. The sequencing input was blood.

The CDR3 reads CASATAGGNRETQYF. The CDR3 DNA is TGTGCCAGCGCCACGGCAGGGGGGAATAGGGAGACCCAGTACTTC. The V gene is TRBV12-3 or TRBV12-4, the J gene TRBJ2-5; tentatively, D is TRBD1 (7 bases). V was shortened by 8 bases and J by 5 bases, with 21 bases between the two germline ends. CDR3 length: 15 amino acids.